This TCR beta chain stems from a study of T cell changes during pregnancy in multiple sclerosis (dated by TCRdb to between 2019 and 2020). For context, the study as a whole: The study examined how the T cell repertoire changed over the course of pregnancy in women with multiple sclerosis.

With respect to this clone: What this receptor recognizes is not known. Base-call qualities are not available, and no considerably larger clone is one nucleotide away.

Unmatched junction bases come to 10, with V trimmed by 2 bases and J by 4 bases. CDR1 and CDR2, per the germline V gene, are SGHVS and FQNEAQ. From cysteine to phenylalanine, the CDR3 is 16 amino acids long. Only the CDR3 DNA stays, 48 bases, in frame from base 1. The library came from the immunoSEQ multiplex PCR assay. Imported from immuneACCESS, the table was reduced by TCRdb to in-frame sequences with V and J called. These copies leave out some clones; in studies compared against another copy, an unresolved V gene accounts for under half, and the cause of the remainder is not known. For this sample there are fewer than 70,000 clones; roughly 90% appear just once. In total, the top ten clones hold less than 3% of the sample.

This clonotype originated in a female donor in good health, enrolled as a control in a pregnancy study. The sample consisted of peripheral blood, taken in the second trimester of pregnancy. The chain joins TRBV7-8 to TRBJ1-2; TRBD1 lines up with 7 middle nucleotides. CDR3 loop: CASSLPPTGSSYGYTF. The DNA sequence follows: TGTGCCAGCAGCTTACCCCCGACAGGGAGCTCCTATGGCTACACCTTC.